These T cell receptor beta chains were read from a single sample in a study of shared T cell receptors in the human thymus. Measured with immunoSEQ multiplex PCR; TCRdb has only the in-frame clones, and not every one. The sample records more than 300,000 clones, 85% to 95% being singletons. The sequenced material came from thymocytes. The receptors originated from a human donor. Each CDR3 is given with its conserved first and last residue. A D gene is named only where the DNA matches it firmly. The listing skips clone size in some rows; elsewhere it reads once, few, many or a size class.

j_call,d_call,v_call,clone_size,cdr3_nt,cdr3_aa
TRBJ2-7,-,TRBV29-1,once,TGCAGCGTTGCAATTCCGGGACGGATGTACTTC,CSVAIPGRMYF
TRBJ2-2,-,TRBV28,once,TGTGCCAGCAGTTTTACGCGCCCCTCATTAAACACCGGGGAGCTGTTTTTT,CASSFTRPSLNTGELFF
TRBJ1-4,TRBD1,TRBV7-2,once,TGTGCCAGCAGCTTAGCCGACAGGGGAGTGGAAAAACTGTTTTTT,CASSLADRGVEKLFF
TRBJ1-2,-,TRBV9,-,TGTGCCAGCAGCGTAGCAGGGGCTAACTATGGCTACACCTTC,CASSVAGANYGYTF
TRBJ2-5,-,TRBV6-1,-,TGTGCCAGCAGTGAAAAAGAAGGCGGGGGCAGGAAAGAGACCCAGTACTTC,CASSEKEGGGRKETQYF
TRBJ2-3,-,TRBV11-3,-,TGTGCCAGCAGCTTAGGGAGTTCTGTAGCGGATACGCAGTATTTT,CASSLGSSVADTQYF
TRBJ2-3,-,TRBV27,-,TGTGCCAGCCTCACTAGCACAGATACGCAGTATTTT,CASLTSTDTQYF
TRBJ2-3,-,TRBV28,-,TGTGCCAGCAGTTTATGCTTTCCTTCGCTCCTGTTCACAGATACGCAGTATTTT,CASSLCFPSLLFTDTQYF
TRBJ2-2,-,TRBV4-3,-,TGCGCCAGCAGCCAAGACTATGGTAAAATCGGGGAGCTGTTTTTT,CASSQDYGKIGELFF
TRBJ2-2,TRBD2,TRBV29-1,-,TGCAGCGTCGGGGGACTAGCGGGGCACGCGAACACCGGGGAGCTGTTTTTT,CSVGGLAGHANTGELFF
TRBJ1-1,-,TRBV30,-,TGTGCCTGGAGAAGTACAGGGTGGACTGAAGCTTTCTTT,CAWRSTGWTEAFF
TRBJ2-1,-,TRBV5-6,-,TGTGCCAGCAGCCTGCGGGGGCGGGAATTATGGAATGAGCAGTTCTTC,CASSLRGRELWNEQFF
TRBJ2-7,TRBD2,TRBV7-3,-,TGTGCCAGCAGCTTACCGGACTCCGGGACTAGCGGCTACGAGCAGTACTTC,CASSLPDSGTSGYEQYF
TRBJ2-5,-,TRBV5-1,few,TGCGCCAGCAGCTTTCAAGAGACCCAGTACTTC,CASSFQETQYF
TRBJ2-7,TRBD1,TRBV4-3,-,TGCGCCAGCAGCCAAGGGAAGGGGGCCACCTACGAGCAGTACTTC,CASSQGKGATYEQYF
TRBJ2-1,TRBD2,TRBV2,-,TGTGCCAGCAGTGTGACTAGCGAGAGCTCCTACAATGAGCAGTTCTTC,CASSVTSESSYNEQFF
TRBJ2-2,TRBD2,TRBV6-5,-,TGTGCCAGCAGTTACATAAGCGGGGGGGCCGGGGAGCTGTTTTTT,CASSYISGGAGELFF
TRBJ2-7,-,TRBV27,-,TGTGCCAGCAGTTTCTCCCGCCGGGGGGAGCAGTACTTC,CASSFSRRGEQYF
TRBJ1-5,-,TRBV5-6,-,TGTGCCAGCAGCCTACATAGCAATCAGCCCCAGCATTTT,CASSLHSNQPQHF
TRBJ2-1,-,TRBV30,once,TGTGCCTGGAGTAACGGCCCGAGACACAGGAGGTCCTACAATGAGCAGTTCTTC,CAWSNGPRHRRSYNEQFF
TRBJ1-1,-,TRBV27,-,TGTGCCAGCAGTCCGCGGGGCCTGAACACTGAAGCTTTCTTT,CASSPRGLNTEAFF
TRBJ2-3,TRBD2,TRBV25-1,-,TGTGCCAGCAGTGAAAGCGGGAGTACAGATACGCAGTATTTT,CASSESGSTDTQYF
TRBJ2-3,-,TRBV19,-,TGTGCCAGTAGTATAGAGAGTAGCGCAGATACGCAGTATTTT,CASSIESSADTQYF
TRBJ1-1,-,TRBV5-6,-,TGTGCCAGCAGCTTTGGGGGGCTGAACACTGAAGCTTTCTTT,CASSFGGLNTEAFF
TRBJ2-1,-,TRBV7-3,-,TGTGCCAGCAGCTGGGACCCCCAGGGTGAGCAGTTCTTC,CASSWDPQGEQFF
TRBJ2-7,-,TRBV14,-,TGTGCCAGCAGTGTCCGGGACCTGGCCTACGAGCAGTACTTC,CASSVRDLAYEQYF
TRBJ2-3,-,TRBV7-2,-,TGTGCCAGCAGCTTAGCCTACATAAGCACAGATACGCAGTATTTT,CASSLAYISTDTQYF
TRBJ2-7,-,TRBV18,-,TGTGCCAGCTCACCCGCTTTGCCTAGCCGTCGTTCGTTGGGGGGCGTCGAGCAGTACTTC,CASSPALPSRRSLGGVEQYF
TRBJ1-3,TRBD1,TRBV28,-,TGTGCCAGCAGTTTATCTACAGGGGCAGGAAACACCATATATTTT,CASSLSTGAGNTIYF
TRBJ2-5,TRBD2,TRBV9,-,TGTGCCAGCAGCGCCCTAGGGGAAATAGCGGGATTAAAAGAGACCCAGTACTTC,CASSALGEIAGLKETQYF
TRBJ1-6,-,TRBV30,-,TGTGCCTGGAGTGGTCCAGGGCGTTATAATTCACCCCTCCACTTT,CAWSGPGRYNSPLHF
TRBJ2-7,TRBD1,TRBV27,-,TGTGCCAGCTGGTGGCCGGGACAGGGGACCTACGAGCAGTACTTC,CASWWPGQGTYEQYF
TRBJ1-1,-,TRBV12-5,-,TGTGCTAGTGGTTTGGACCTCACAGGGCGGGCGATGAACACTGAAGCTTTCTTT,CASGLDLTGRAMNTEAFF
TRBJ2-3,-,TRBV2,-,TGTGCCAGCAGCGATCCACGACAGAAAAACACAGATACGCAGTATTTT,CASSDPRQKNTDTQYF
TRBJ1-5,-,TRBV6-5,-,TGTGCCAGCCATGGCGGAATCGGACGACCCCAGCATTTT,CASHGGIGRPQHF